This TCR beta chain was captured by sequencing in a study of blood T cell repertoires in COVID-19. This study enrolled people aged roughly 18 to 90 from about 24 US geographic areas. Assignment of participants to cohorts was predicated upon participant-reported clinical history. This CDR3 is built from 16 residues. Germline CDR1 KGHDR, CDR2 SFDVKD. The V end was cut by 7 bases, the J end by 0 bases, with 15 bases between. Here immunoSEQ multiplex PCR was the method, and the copy in TCRdb shows in-frame clones only, minus some. The sample consists of about 430,000 clones, approximately 91% of them appearing once.

The V call is TRBV24-1, the J call TRBJ1-5; unclear D gene. The sequence was obtained from a woman between 18 and 29 years old who had been exposed to COVID-19. Sequenced sample: PBMCs or T cells enriched from blood (not recorded which). This CDR3 reads CATSLGGSYSNQPQHF. DNA for the CDR3: TGTGCCACCAGCTTGGGAGGGTCCTATAGCAATCAGCCCCAGCATTTT.